This TCR beta chain came from a study of regulatory T cells in long-lasting Graves disease. iRepertoire HTBI primers and Arm-PCR of CDR3 regions built TCR beta libraries. MiXCR, run by TCRdb on the multiplex PCR reads, gives a single entry per CDR3 protein. The sample lists hundreds of thousands of distinct CDR3 sequences, around 11% occurring once. A word on this clonotype: Antigen: not known.

Time point given: newly diagnosed GD, antithyroid drugs for less than 3 months. Generation of the TCR library employed RNA extracted from PBMCs. Study conclusions and caveats: There were preferences for TRBV28, TRBJ1-2 and TRBJ2-5 in persistent disease. Not thyroid tissue but only peripheral blood was studied. Persistent patients had a count of shared public clonotypes (around 2,700) that exceeded that of new patients (about 870).

The V gene lost 1 base and the J gene lost 8 bases, with 15 bases spanning the gap. The germline gives CDR1 SGDLS, CDR2 YYNGEE. The CDR3 is 14 amino acids. These same records also appear under a second study, on T cells in Graves' hyperthyroidism and ophthalmopathy.

This clonotype was obtained from a woman younger than 45 with Graves disease. V usage is TRBV9 and J usage is TRBJ1-2; D remains ambiguous. The material sequenced was peripheral blood mononuclear cells (PBMCs), taken at new diagnosis, from a patient treated with antithyroid drugs. CDR3 in amino acids: CASSVTEANQGYTF. The CDR3 DNA reads TGTGCCAGCAGCGTAACGGAGGCGAACCAAGGCTACACCTTC.